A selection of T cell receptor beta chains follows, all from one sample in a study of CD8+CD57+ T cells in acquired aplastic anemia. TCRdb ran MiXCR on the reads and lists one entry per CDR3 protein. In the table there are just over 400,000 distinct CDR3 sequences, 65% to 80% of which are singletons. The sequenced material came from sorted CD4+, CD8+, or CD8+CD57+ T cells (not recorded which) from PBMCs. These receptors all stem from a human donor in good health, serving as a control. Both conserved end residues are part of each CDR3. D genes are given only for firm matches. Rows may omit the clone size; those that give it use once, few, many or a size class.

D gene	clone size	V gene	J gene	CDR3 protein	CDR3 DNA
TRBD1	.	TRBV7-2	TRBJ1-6	CASSPKTGAHEQYHF	TGTGCCAGCAGCCCCAAGACAGGGGCCCACGAGCAGTACCACTTT
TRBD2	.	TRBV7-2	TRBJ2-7	CASSSQGGVQQQHF	TGTGCCAGCAGCTCCCAGGGAGGGGTCCAGCAGCAGCATTTC
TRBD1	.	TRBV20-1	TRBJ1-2	CSPRGLPSTDGYTF	TGCAGTCCGAGGGGGCTTCCCAGCACAGATGGCTACACCTTC
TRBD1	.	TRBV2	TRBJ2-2	CASSLHPQGGNTGDLCF	TGTGCCAGCAGTCTTCACCCACAGGGGGGCAACACCGGGGATCTGTGTTTT
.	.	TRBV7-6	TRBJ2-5	CASSRTRGAGETQYF	TGTGCCAGCAGCCGAACTAGGGGGGCAGGGGAGACCCAGTACTTC
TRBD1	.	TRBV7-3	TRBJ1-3	CASSEGQGSIFF	TGTGCCAGCAGTGAGGGACAGGGGTCCATATTCTTT
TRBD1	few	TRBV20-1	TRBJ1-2	CSARKDRDGYTF	TGCAGTGCTAGAAAGGACAGGGATGGCTACACCTTC
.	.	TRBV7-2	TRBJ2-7	CASSYSTRSYEQYYF	TGTGCCAGCAGTTACTCAACGCGGAGCTACGAGCAGTACTACTTC
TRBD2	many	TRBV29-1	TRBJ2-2	CSVFTGTSGTGELFF	TGCAGCGTTTTTACCGGGACTAGCGGGACCGGGGAGCTGTTTTTT
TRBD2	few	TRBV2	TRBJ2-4	CASSRQGGITGGEGYF	TGTGCCAGCAGCCGGCAGGGTGGTATCACCGGGGGGGAGGGTTACTTC
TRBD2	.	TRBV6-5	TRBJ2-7	CASRRGIAGGPRNEQYF	TGTGCCAGCAGAAGAGGGATAGCGGGGGGGCCTCGGAACGAGCAGTACTTC
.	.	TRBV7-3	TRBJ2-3	CASSLTRTQETEYQYF	TGTGCCAGCAGCTTAACACGGACCCAAGAGACAGAGTACCAGTATTTT
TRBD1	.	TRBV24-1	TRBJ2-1	CATSDPRGWKEQIF	TGTGCCACCAGTGACCCCAGGGGGTGGAAGGAGCAGATCTTC
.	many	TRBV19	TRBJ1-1	CASSIAMTGLNTEAFF	TGTGCCAGTAGTATAGCTATGACAGGACTGAACACTGAAGCTTTCTTT
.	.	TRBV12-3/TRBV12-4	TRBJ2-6	CASSKSGGANVLTF	TGTGCCAGCAGTAAGTCGGGGGGCGCCAACGTCCTGACTTTC
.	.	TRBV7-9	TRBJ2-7	CASSFRASLRKNCF	TGTGCCAGCAGCTTCCGGGCGTCCCTGAGGAAGAACTGCTTC
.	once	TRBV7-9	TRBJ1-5	CASILGGTDRPQHF	TGTGCCAGCATCCTGGGGGGCACAGATCGGCCCCAGCATTTT
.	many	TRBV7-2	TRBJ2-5	CASSFKETQYF	TGTGCCAGCAGCTTTAAGGAGACCCAGTACTTC
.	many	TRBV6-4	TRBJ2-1	CASSDDGGTNEQFF	TGTGCCAGCAGTGACGACGGGGGAACCAATGAGCAGTTCTTC
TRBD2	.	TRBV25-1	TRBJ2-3	CASRAGLATDTQYF	TGTGCCAGCAGGGCGGGACTAGCCACAGATACGCAGTATTTT
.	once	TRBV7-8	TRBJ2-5	CASSMTQGQETQAF	TGTGCCAGCAGCATGACTCAAGGCCAGGAGACCCAAGCCTTC
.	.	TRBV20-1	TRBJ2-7	CSVPDGYEQYF	TGCAGTGTACCAGACGGCTACGAGCAGTACTTC
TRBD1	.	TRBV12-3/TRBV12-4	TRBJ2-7	CASRSGQGAAVQQYF	TGTGCCAGCAGGTCCGGACAGGGGGCGGCCGTGCAGCAGTACTTC
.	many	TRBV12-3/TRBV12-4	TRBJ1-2	CASSLWGWRQGNYGYTF	TGTGCCAGCAGTTTATGGGGCTGGCGACAAGGCAACTATGGCTACACCTTC
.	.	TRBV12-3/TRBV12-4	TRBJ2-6	CASSSLFVRSGANVLTF	TGTGCCAGCAGTTCACTTTTCGTACGCTCTGGGGCCAACGTCCTGACTTTC
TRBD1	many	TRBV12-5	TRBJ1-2	CASGIGQARYGYTF	TGTGCTAGTGGTATCGGACAGGCTCGATATGGCTACACCTTC
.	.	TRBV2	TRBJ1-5	CATSQGVDQPQHF	TGTGCCACCAGCCAGGGCGTTGATCAGCCCCAGCATTTT
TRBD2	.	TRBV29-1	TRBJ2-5	CSVGRGDAAHTF	TGCAGCGTGGGACGGGGGGATGCTGCCCACACCTTC
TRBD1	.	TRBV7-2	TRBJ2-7	CASSLAVVGTGPSYEQYF	TGTGCCAGCAGCTTAGCGGTGGTGGGGACAGGGCCATCCTACGAGCAGTACTTC
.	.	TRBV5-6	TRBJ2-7	CASSLATEGTGEQYF	TGTGCCAGCAGCTTAGCGACCGAGGGAACGGGGGAGCAGTACTTC
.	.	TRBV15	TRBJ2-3	CATSSAPDTQYF	TGTGCCACCAGCAGCGCCCCAGATACGCAGTATTTT
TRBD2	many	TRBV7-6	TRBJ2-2	CASSRLGGSNTGELFF	TGTGCCAGCAGCCGTCTGGGGGGGTCGAACACCGGGGAGCTGTTTTTT
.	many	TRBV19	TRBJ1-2	CATAQFVPSTENLGYTF	TGTGCCACCGCGCAGTTTGTTCCCTCGACCGAAAATCTGGGCTACACCTTC
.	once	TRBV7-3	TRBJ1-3	CASSLGVQGGTEAYF	TGTGCCAGCAGCTTAGGGGTCCAGGGAGGAACTGAAGCTTATTTT
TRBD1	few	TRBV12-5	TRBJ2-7	CASGLARDRTYEQYF	TGTGCTAGTGGTTTGGCCCGGGACAGAACCTACGAGCAGTACTTC
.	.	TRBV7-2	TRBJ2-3	CASSFSGDRTDTQYF	TGTGCCAGCAGCTTCTCGGGAGACAGAACAGATACGCAGTATTTT
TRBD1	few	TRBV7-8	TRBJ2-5	CASSPDRVGETQYF	TGTGCCAGCAGCCCGGACAGGGTCGGGGAGACCCAGTACTTC
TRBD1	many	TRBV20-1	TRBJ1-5	CSAPGQGFQPQHF	TGCAGTGCCCCTGGACAGGGGTTTCAGCCCCAGCATTTT
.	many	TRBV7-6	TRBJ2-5	CASTLGETQYF	TGTGCCAGCACCCTAGGGGAGACCCAGTACTTC
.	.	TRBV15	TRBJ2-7	CATSSEGESYEQYF	TGTGCCACCAGCAGTGAAGGGGAATCCTACGAGCAGTACTTC
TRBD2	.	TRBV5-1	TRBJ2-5	CASSGGGGRETQYF	TGCGCCAGCAGCGGCGGGGGGGGCCGAGAGACCCAGTACTTC
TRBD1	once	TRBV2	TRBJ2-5	CAGSLTTGPGQPQHF	TGTGCCGGCAGCTTAACGACAGGGCCGGGCCAGCCCCAGCACTTT
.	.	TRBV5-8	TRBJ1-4	CASRQGGRDEKLFF	TGTGCCAGCAGACAAGGGGGACGGGATGAAAAACTGTTTTTT
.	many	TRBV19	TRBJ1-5	CASSIGGSNQPQHF	TGTGCCAGTAGTATAGGGGGTAGCAATCAGCCCCAGCATTTT
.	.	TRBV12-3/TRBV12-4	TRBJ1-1	CASSRVGDTEAFF	TGTGCCAGCAGTCGAGTTGGGGACACTGAAGCTTTCTTT
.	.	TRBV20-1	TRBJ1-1	CSVSPLPGSLEAFF	TGCAGTGTTAGCCCCTTGCCAGGGTCCCTGGAAGCTTTCTTT
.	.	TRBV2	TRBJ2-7	CASTVAAYEQYF	TGTGCCAGCACCGTAGCGGCGTACGAGCAGTACTTC
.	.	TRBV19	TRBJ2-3	CASSIEGRARKDTQYF	TGTGCCAGTAGTATCGAAGGCAGGGCTAGGAAAGATACGCAGTATTTT
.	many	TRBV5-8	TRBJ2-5	CASSLAVGQETQYF	TGTGCCAGCAGCTTGGCCGTAGGTCAAGAGACCCAGTACTTC
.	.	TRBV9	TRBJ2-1	CASSEITDTQHFF	TGTGCCAGCAGCGAGATCACCGATACGCAGCATTTTTTC
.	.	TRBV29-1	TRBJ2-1	CSVAVVSYNEQFF	TGCAGCGTTGCCGTAGTGTCCTACAATGAGCAGTTCTTC
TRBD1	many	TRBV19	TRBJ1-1	CASRRTGANTEAFF	TGTGCCAGTAGGCGGACAGGGGCGAACACTGAAGCTTTCTTT
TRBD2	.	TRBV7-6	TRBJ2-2	CASSKGTSGIPGELFF	TGTGCCAGCAGCAAGGGGACTAGCGGGATACCCGGGGAGCTGTTTTTT